The rows below give T cell receptor beta chains drawn from one sample of a study of human T cells and chemical hapten exposure. TCRdb recomputed calls from the RACE reads with MiXCR, one row per CDR3 protein. This table has 60,000 to 90,000 distinct CDR3 sequences, around 9.3% appearing once. The sequenced material came from whole blood. Receptors were obtained from a female donor in good health. Some clones in this sample may be carry-over from other donors' samples. The CDR3 runs from the conserved cysteine through the conserved F or W. The D gene is left open where the match is weak. The size of a clone is reported for some rows only, either as once, few or many, or as a class for expanded clones.

V gene,J gene,clone size,D gene,CDR3 protein,CDR3 DNA
TRBV7-2,TRBJ2-1,many,TRBD2,CASSLRGSGGPFGEQFF,TGTGCCAGCAGCCTCCGGGGGAGCGGGGGCCCCTTCGGTGAGCAGTTCTTC
TRBV7-9,TRBJ2-5,few,TRBD2,CASSRASGQETQYF,TGTGCCAGCAGCCGTGCTAGCGGCCAAGAGACCCAGTACTTC
TRBV3-1,TRBJ1-4,-,-,CASSQDPGQPTTNEKLFF,TGTGCCAGCAGCCAAGATCCCGGACAGCCTACAACTAATGAAAAACTGTTTTTT
TRBV20-1,TRBJ1-4,-,-,CSARDAQGSEKLFF,TGCAGTGCTAGAGATGCCCAGGGTAGTGAAAAACTGTTTTTT
TRBV7-8,TRBJ2-7,-,-,CASSPRSTDPYEQYF,TGTGCCAGCAGCCCCCGGTCCACCGACCCCTACGAGCAGTACTTC
TRBV12-3/TRBV12-4,TRBJ2-1,many,-,CASSRPSNEQFF,TGTGCCAGCAGTCGACCATCAAATGAGCAGTTCTTC
TRBV21-1,TRBJ1-5,few,-,CASSRAQFRSLDQPQHF,TGTGCCAGCAGCCGTGCCCAGTTTAGGAGCCTTGATCAGCCCCAGCATTTT
TRBV7-3,TRBJ2-7,few,-,CASSYPGPQVYEQYF,TGTGCCAGCAGCTATCCGGGACCCCAGGTGTACGAGCAGTACTTC
TRBV12-3/TRBV12-4,TRBJ2-3,-,-,CASSLIPDTQYF,TGTGCCAGCAGTCTGATACCAGATACGCAGTATTTT
TRBV3-1,TRBJ1-5,-,-,CASSQDVPVPSNQPQHF,TGTGCCAGCAGCCAAGATGTTCCAGTCCCGAGCAATCAGCCCCAGCATTTT
TRBV3-1,TRBJ2-3,-,-,CASSQQTSTTQYF,TGTGCCAGCAGCCAACAAACTAGCACAACGCAGTATTTT
TRBV12-3/TRBV12-4,TRBJ2-7,few,-,CASSPPGPRYSYEQYF,TGTGCCAGCAGTCCCCCGGGACCCCGATACTCCTACGAGCAGTACTTC
TRBV20-1,TRBJ2-1,-,-,CSARDRRRGYNEQFF,TGCAGTGCTAGAGACCGACGGAGAGGATACAATGAGCAGTTCTTC
TRBV5-1,TRBJ1-4,many,-,CASSLKTGTEKLFF,TGCGCCAGCAGCTTGAAAACAGGGACTGAAAAACTGTTTTTT
TRBV20-1,TRBJ2-1,-,TRBD2,CSAFGSGGMSSYNEQFF,TGCAGTGCTTTCGGAAGCGGGGGTATGAGCTCCTACAATGAGCAGTTCTTC
TRBV12-3/TRBV12-4,TRBJ1-1,-,TRBD1,CASTMGQGAPEAFF,TGTGCCAGCACGATGGGACAGGGTGCGCCTGAAGCTTTCTTT
TRBV14,TRBJ1-5,-,-,CASSPREGNQPQHF,TGTGCCAGCAGCCCCAGGGAGGGCAATCAGCCCCAGCATTTT
TRBV20-1,TRBJ1-5,many,TRBD1,CSALELDRGNQPQHF,TGCAGTGCCCTGGAACTTGACAGGGGCAATCAGCCCCAGCATTTT
TRBV10-3,TRBJ2-7,few,TRBD1,CAISLTGDSVYEQYF,TGTGCCATCAGTCTTACTGGGGACAGTGTCTACGAGCAGTACTTC
TRBV21-1,TRBJ2-6,-,-,CASSKSAGTACSSGANVLTF,TGTGCCAGCAGCAAAAGCGCCGGGACAGCCTGTAGCTCTGGGGCCAACGTCCTGACTTTC
TRBV28,TRBJ2-7,few,-,CASSLSTYEQYF,TGTGCCAGCAGCCTAAGTACCTACGAGCAGTACTTC
TRBV28,TRBJ2-1,many,TRBD1,CASSLLQGDNEQFF,TGTGCCAGCAGTTTACTCCAGGGGGACAATGAGCAGTTCTTC
TRBV12-3/TRBV12-4,TRBJ2-1,-,TRBD1,CASSWGREQGAGVNEQFF,TGTGCCAGCAGCTGGGGCCGGGAACAGGGGGCGGGGGTCAATGAGCAGTTCTTC
TRBV27,TRBJ2-5,many,TRBD1,CASTGGETQYF,TGTGCCAGCACAGGGGGAGAGACCCAGTACTTC
TRBV5-5,TRBJ1-2,many,-,CASSLAPQYYGYTF,TGTGCCAGCAGCTTGGCCCCACAGTACTATGGCTACACCTTC
TRBV29-1,TRBJ2-5,many,-,CSAIQAPGETQYF,TGCAGCGCTATACAGGCACCCGGGGAGACCCAGTACTTC
TRBV3-1,TRBJ1-6,many,-,CASSLDRHYNSPLHF,TGTGCCAGCAGCCTAGACAGGCACTATAATTCACCCCTCCACTTT
TRBV29-1,TRBJ2-5,many,TRBD1,CSVGDSLWETQYF,TGCAGCGTTGGGGACAGTCTATGGGAGACCCAGTACTTC
TRBV12-3/TRBV12-4,TRBJ2-2,few,TRBD2,CASSLLGGGGFTGELFF,TGTGCCAGCAGTTTGCTTGGCGGGGGGGGCTTCACCGGGGAGCTGTTTTTT
TRBV20-1,TRBJ2-7,few,TRBD1,CSAQGQGSYEQYF,TGCAGTGCGCAAGGACAGGGTTCCTACGAGCAGTACTTC
TRBV5-4,TRBJ1-1,once,TRBD1,CASSFITSTGTGTEAFF,TGTGCCAGCAGCTTCATTACATCGACAGGGACGGGCACTGAAGCTTTCTTT
TRBV12-3/TRBV12-4,TRBJ2-3,few,TRBD2,CASTAGTKADTQYF,TGTGCCAGCACCGCCGGGACTAAGGCAGATACGCAGTATTTT
TRBV29-1,TRBJ2-7,many,-,CSVGSTQGRHYEQYF,TGCAGCGTAGGATCGACACAGGGAAGGCACTACGAGCAGTACTTC
TRBV3-1,TRBJ2-3,many,-,CASSRGLGTDTQYF,TGTGCCAGCAGCCGGGGGTTGGGCACAGATACGCAGTATTTT
TRBV19,TRBJ2-3,-,TRBD2,CASHYSGTSKADTQYF,TGTGCCAGTCACTACTCCGGGACTAGCAAGGCAGATACGCAGTATTTT
TRBV20-1,TRBJ1-2,many,-,CSARTQNYGYTF,TGCAGTGCTAGGACCCAGAACTATGGCTACACCTTC
TRBV27,TRBJ2-5,-,-,CASSFYRESETQYF,TGTGCCAGCAGTTTTTACAGGGAATCGGAGACCCAGTACTTC
TRBV20-1,TRBJ1-4,few,-,CSARDPGVWEKLFF,TGCAGTGCTAGAGATCCAGGGGTTTGGGAAAAACTGTTTTTT
TRBV6-2/TRBV6-3,TRBJ2-3,many,-,CASSYGSDTQYF,TGTGCCAGCAGTTACGGATCAGATACGCAGTATTTT
TRBV7-9,TRBJ1-2,-,-,CASSLTATYGYTF,TGTGCCAGCAGCTTGACAGCCACCTATGGCTACACCTTC
TRBV7-2,TRBJ2-3,many,-,CASSLDSIPTDTQYF,TGTGCCAGCAGCTTAGACTCCATTCCCACAGATACGCAGTATTTT
TRBV29-1,TRBJ2-3,many,TRBD1,CSVATGGIGTDTQYF,TGCAGCGTTGCAACAGGGGGGATCGGCACAGATACGCAGTATTTT
TRBV6-2/TRBV6-3,TRBJ1-5,many,-,CASKGTGNQPQHF,TGTGCCAGCAAGGGAACCGGCAATCAGCCCCAGCATTTT
TRBV15,TRBJ2-3,-,-,CATSRGGQAPDTQYF,TGTGCCACCAGCCGAGGAGGACAAGCTCCAGATACGCAGTATTTT
TRBV12-3/TRBV12-4,TRBJ1-1,many,-,CASSFRQTNTEAFF,TGTGCCAGCAGTTTTCGGCAGACGAACACTGAAGCTTTCTTT
TRBV9,TRBJ1-1,many,-,CASSVDTNTEAFF,TGTGCCAGCAGCGTGGACACGAACACTGAAGCTTTCTTT
TRBV20-1,TRBJ2-7,-,-,CSASARSTYEQYF,TGCAGTGCTAGTGCCAGGTCAACCTACGAGCAGTACTTC
TRBV12-3/TRBV12-4,TRBJ1-2,many,-,CASSVLDNYGYTF,TGTGCCAGCAGTGTCTTAGATAACTATGGCTACACCTTC
TRBV7-8,TRBJ2-1,-,TRBD2,CASRTRGDPGGGSYNEQFF,TGTGCCAGCAGAACCCGAGGGGATCCGGGAGGGGGCTCCTACAATGAGCAGTTCTTC
TRBV28,TRBJ1-5,few,TRBD1,CASSLRVRGPGQPQHF,TGTGCCAGCAGTTTACGGGTGAGGGGGCCCGGTCAGCCCCAGCATTTT
TRBV7-9,TRBJ2-7,-,-,CASSQDSHYEQYF,TGTGCCAGCAGCCAGGACAGCCACTACGAGCAGTACTTC
TRBV7-9,TRBJ1-1,few,-,CASSSAARDLNTEAFF,TGTGCCAGCAGCTCCGCGGCGAGGGATTTGAACACTGAAGCTTTCTTT
TRBV7-8,TRBJ1-4,few,-,CASSFLEADEKLFF,TGTGCCAGCAGCTTCCTTGAGGCGGACGAAAAACTGTTTTTT
TRBV20-1,TRBJ2-3,-,-,CSPSSGTDTQYF,TGCAGTCCCTCCTCGGGAACAGATACGCAGTATTTT